Below are 30 T cell receptor beta chains sequenced from a single sample in a study of cytomegalovirus exposure and HLA in healthy donors. 60 Vbeta and 13 Jbeta primers were used in PCR. The repertoire was sequenced with immunoSEQ multiplex PCR; TCRdb's copy has only in-frame clones and lacks some. Of 65,000 to 80,000 clones detected, almost 80% appear once; the ten largest clones hold about 20%. Specimen: PBMCs. The receptors here all came from a woman aged 40 to 50 in good health and CMV-seropositive.

The rearrangement joins TRBV4-1 to TRBJ2-2, with D possibly being TRBD2 (6 bases). Trimming removed 5 bases from V and 4 bases from J, with 11 bases in between. The V gene's germline CDR1 is MGHRA and CDR2 YSYEKL. The CDR3 sequence is 14 residues long. This chain's CDR3 is CASSGGWGTGELFF. CDR3 DNA: TGCGCCAGCAGCGGGGGGTGGGGCACCGGGGAGCTGTTTTTT.

The table lists this clone with a count of one. This rearrangement joins TRBV27 to TRBJ1-1; 9 bases are a match to TRBD1. The trim removed 5 bases at V and 6 bases at J, leaving 7 bases unmatched. This CDR3 spans 14 amino acids. Germline CDR1 reads MNHEY; CDR2 reads SMNVEV (reference sequence). The CDR3 sequence: CASSPGTGRAEAFF. The CDR3 bases are TGTGCCAGCAGTCCAGGGACAGGGAGGGCTGAAGCTTTCTTT.

This clone was counted between two and nine times. The chain combines TRBV19 with TRBJ2-5; 8 bases line up with TRBD2. There are 16 residues in the CDR3. Germline CDR1 is LNHDA and CDR2 is SQIVND (reference sequence). With 3 bases clipped from V and 1 base from J, the junction kept 7 bases outside the gene matches. CDR3: CASSIVRRGAQETQYF. In nucleotides, the CDR3 is TGTGCCAGTAGTATCGTACGGCGGGGGGCCCAAGAGACCCAGTACTTC.

V is TRBV5-1 and J is TRBJ2-5; TRBD2 agrees at 9 bases. CDR1 and CDR2 from the germline V gene are SGHRS and YFSETQ. J gave up 4 bases and V 5 bases, and 12 bases lay outside the gene matches. CDR3 length: 16 residues. The chain's CDR3 is CASSETAGGPLETQYF. CDR3 coding DNA: TGCGCCAGCAGTGAGACGGCGGGGGGGCCGTTAGAGACCCAGTACTTC.

As for this clone: Relative to the germline gene, one junction end is altered; a read error may explain this. The chain uses TRBV9 and TRBJ2-5; D remains unclear. The germline V gene encodes CDR1 SGDLS and CDR2 YYNGEE. This CDR3 is 10 amino acids long. CDR3 sequence (DNA): TGTGCCAGCAGCGGAGAGGCCCAGTACTTC. Translation: CASSGEAQYF.

This chain connects TRBV2 to TRBJ2-1, with D perhaps TRBD2 (5 bases). The CDR3 runs 15 residues. The ends were cut back, 3 bases at V and 5 bases at J, with 14 bases in the middle. Per germline, CDR1 SNHLY and CDR2 FYNNEI. The CDR3 loop is CASSESGIGNNEQFF. The CDR3 region has the DNA TGTGCCAGCAGTGAGTCGGGGATTGGGAACAATGAGCAGTTCTTC. Combining the CDR3 with reference TRBV2 and TRBJ2-1 gives the whole variable domain EPEVTQTPSHQVTQMGQEVILRCVPISNHLYFYWYRQILGQKVEFLVSFYNNEISEKSEIFDDQFSVERPDGSNFTLKIRSTKLEDSAMYFCASSESGIGNNEQFFGPGTRLTVL.

The rearrangement joins TRBV11-2 to TRBJ2-5; D ambiguous. Germline CDR1 SGHAT, CDR2 FQNNGV. V was clipped by 5 bases and J by 1 base, with 14 bases between them. The CDR3 length is 15 residues. The CDR3 region is CASSTYFALQETQYF. The CDR3 region has the DNA TGTGCCAGCAGCACCTACTTTGCGCTCCAAGAGACCCAGTACTTC.

The sample holds a few counts of this clone. This chain connects TRBV30 to TRBJ1-2, with a weak D call TRBD1 (6 bases). Trimming stripped 6 bases from V and 4 bases from J, with 18 bases between. The CDR3 sequence is 14 residues long. Germline loops: CDR1 GTSNPN, CDR2 SVGIG (reference sequence). The CDR3 DNA sequence: TGTGCCTGCGGACAGCTACTTAGGGGCTATGGCTACACCTTC. It is translated as CACGQLLRGYGYTF.

The chain joins TRBV2 to TRBJ2-2; weak D call: TRBD2 (6 bases). The CDR3 contains 15 residues. The V end was cut by 6 bases, the J end by 0 bases, with 11 bases between. Germline V gene sequence: CDR1 SNHLY, CDR2 FYNNEI. As DNA, the CDR3 is TGTGCCAGCAGAGCGGGCTCGGCGAACACCGGGGAGCTGTTTTTT. This gives the protein CASRAGSANTGELFF.

J is TRBJ1-2 and V is TRBV18, with D possibly being TRBD1 (5 bases). V lost 2 bases and J 8 bases, leaving 15 bases between the germline ends. This CDR3 is built from 14 residues. Germline loops: CDR1 KGHSH, CDR2 LQKENI. CDR3: CASSPSQVLEGYTF. In DNA form, the CDR3 reads TGTGCCAGCTCACCATCACAGGTTTTAGAGGGCTACACCTTC.

The chain combines TRBV13 with TRBJ1-1; 7 positions agree with TRBD1. The CDR3 consists of 14 residues. Germline assignment: CDR1 PRHDT and CDR2 FYEKMQ (reference sequence). After removal of 4 bases from V and 11 bases from J, the junction contained 13 bases not matched to a gene. CDR3 bases: TGTGCCAGCAGCTCAACCGGGACAGATCTTGCGGCTTTCTTT. It codes for CASSSTGTDLAAFF.

The rearrangement joins TRBV6-1 to TRBJ1-5, with 8 bases identical to TRBD1. Germline V gene data show CDR1 as MNHNS and CDR2 as SASEGT. The ends lost 6 bases at V and 5 bases at J; junction bases unmatched: 9. This CDR3 has 15 residues. The CDR3 here is CASRTDRAGYQPQHF. The CDR3 DNA follows: TGTGCCAGCAGAACGGACAGGGCCGGCTATCAGCCCCAGCATTTT.

The CDR3 nucleotides are TGTGCCAGCAGGACTAGCGGGAGTATCCCTGAGCAGTTCTTC. It encodes CASRTSGSIPEQFF. V usage is TRBV2 and J usage is TRBJ2-1, with TRBD2 matching over 12 bases. V lost 6 bases to trimming and J lost 9 bases; unmatched junction nucleotides: 6. Germline V gene data show CDR1 as SNHLY and CDR2 as FYNNEI. This CDR3 is 14 amino acids long.

The chain employs TRBV13 and TRBJ1-1; 8 bases align to TRBD1. The J segment lost 4 bases and the V segment lost 2 bases, leaving 6 bases of the junction unmatched. CDR1 and CDR2 from the germline V gene are PRHDT and FYEKMQ (reference sequence). This CDR3 spans 15 amino acids. For the CDR3, the DNA is TGTGCCAGCAGCTTAAACGACAGGGGCCTCACTGAAGCTTTCTTT. Its translation is CASSLNDRGLTEAFF.

J is TRBJ1-3 and V is TRBV7-9, with a tentative D call TRBD1 (5 bases). Germline V gives CDR1 SEHNR, CDR2 FQNEAQ (reference sequence). Between the trimmed V and J ends, which lost 6 bases and 2 bases, there was a span of 17 bases. This CDR3 comprises 16 residues. In DNA form, the CDR3 reads TGTGCCAGCAGATCAGATGGGGCCTCGGCTGGAAACACCATATATTTT. Translating it yields CASRSDGASAGNTIYF. The whole variable domain, filled in from reference TRBV7-9 and TRBJ1-3, reads DTGVSQNPRHKITKRGQNVTFRCDPISEHNRLYWYRQTLGQGPEFLTYFQNEAQLEKSRLLSDRFSAERPKGSFSTLEIQRTEQGDSAMYLCASRSDGASAGNTIYFGEGSWLTVV.

The gene calls are TRBV11-2 and TRBJ2-2; 11 nucleotides agree with TRBD2. This CDR3 contains 16 residues. Germline CDR1 is SGHAT and CDR2 is FQNNGV. V shed 3 bases, J shed 3 bases, and the junction held 3 bases outside the gene matches. The CDR3 DNA follows: TGTGCCAGCAGCTTCTGGACTAGCGGGTACACCGGGGAGCTGTTTTTT. It is translated as CASSFWTSGYTGELFF.

J is TRBJ1-1 and V is TRBV7-9, with D uncertain. The V end was cut by 2 bases, the J end by 3 bases, with 4 bases between. Germline CDR1 is SEHNR and CDR2 is FQNEAQ (reference sequence). The CDR3 has 12 residues. As DNA, the CDR3 is TGTGCCAGCAGCTTAATAGACACTGAAGCTTTCTTT. This codes for CASSLIDTEAFF. The variable domain in full, completed from reference TRBV7-9 and TRBJ1-1, reads DTGVSQNPRHKITKRGQNVTFRCDPISEHNRLYWYRQTLGQGPEFLTYFQNEAQLEKSRLLSDRFSAERPKGSFSTLEIQRTEQGDSAMYLCASSLIDTEAFFGQGTRLTVV.

The chain employs TRBV9 and TRBJ2-7, with 12 positions matching TRBD2. The V gene's germline CDR1 is SGDLS and CDR2 YYNGEE. The V gene end was trimmed by 3 bases and the J gene end by 2 bases; junction bases not matched to a gene: 6. The CDR3 contains 16 residues. CDR3 nucleotides: TGTGCCAGCAGCGGAGGGACTAGCGGGCTAACCTACGAGCAGTACTTC. Translated: CASSGGTSGLTYEQYF.

This chain connects TRBV15 to TRBJ2-1; 12 nucleotides line up with TRBD1. The junction had 1 base not matched to a gene; V was cut back by 1 base and J by 6 bases. This CDR3 contains 15 residues. Germline loops: CDR1 LNHNV, CDR2 YYDKDF (reference sequence). Here the CDR3 DNA reads TGTGCCACCAGCAGAGCGGGACAGGGGGCCAATGAGCAGTTCTTC. This translates into CATSRAGQGANEQFF.

The chain combines TRBV29-1 with TRBJ1-5; D is perhaps TRBD1 (6 bases). V lost 4 bases and J lost 5, with 12 bases in between. This CDR3 is built from 13 residues. Germline V CDR1 and CDR2: SQVTM, ANQGSEA. DNA of the CDR3: TGCAGCGTTGGAAAGGGGGTTGATCAGCCCCAGCATTTT. It yields the protein CSVGKGVDQPQHF.

The chain employs TRBV30 and TRBJ2-1, with D unresolved. Deletions cut 1 base from V and 4 bases from J, with 8 bases between. CDR3 length: 13 amino acids. Per the germline V gene, CDR1 is GTSNPN and CDR2 is SVGIG (reference sequence). The DNA of the CDR3 is TGTGCCTGGAGTGCCACTAATTACAATGAGCAGTTCTTC. Its protein is CAWSATNYNEQFF.

The chain employs TRBV27 and TRBJ1-1; tentative D call: TRBD1 (5 bases). The germline V gene encodes CDR1 MNHEY and CDR2 SMNVEV (reference sequence). The germline V and J ends were trimmed by 2 bases and 4 bases, with 11 bases remaining between them. The CDR3 length is 14 residues. For the CDR3, the DNA is TGTGCCAGCAGTTTAAACCCAGGGCGCACTGAAGCTTTCTTT. Its protein product is CASSLNPGRTEAFF.

A single count supports this clone. The chain recombines TRBV6-5 with TRBJ1-2, with D hard to call. The CDR3 loop spans 12 amino acids. Trimming removed 3 bases from V and 2 bases from J, with 4 bases in between. Germline V lookup: CDR1 MNHEY, CDR2 SVGAGI. This chain's CDR3 is CASSYANYGYTF. The CDR3 nucleotides are TGTGCCAGCAGTTATGCGAACTATGGCTACACCTTC.

The V and J genes are TRBV5-6 and TRBJ2-6; D gene unclear. V lost 2 bases and J lost 0, with 6 bases in between. Looked up from germline, CDR1 is SGHDT and CDR2 is YYEEEE. The CDR3 is 15 amino acids. As DNA, the CDR3 is TGTGCCAGCAGCTTACGAGGCTCTGGGGCCAACGTCCTGACTTTC. Amino acids: CASSLRGSGANVLTF.

The sample holds one count of this clone. CDR3 in DNA: TGTGCCAGCAGCCCACTCGTATGGGGGGGGAGCTCCTACAATGAGCAGTTCTTC. Its translation is CASSPLVWGGSSYNEQFF. The rearrangement joins TRBV7-6 to TRBJ2-1, with 7 bases aligning to TRBD2. Germline V gene sequence: CDR1 SGHVS, CDR2 FNYEAQ. With 5 bases clipped from V and 0 bases from J, the junction kept 13 bases outside the gene matches. The CDR3 spans 18 residues.

J is TRBJ2-5 and V is TRBV12-2; the table's D gene call, TRBD2, was not cross checked with the DNA. TRBV12-2 is described as a pseudogene. The CDR3 extends over 17 amino acids. CDR3 loop: CASRSPQSRGPGETQYF. DNA of the CDR3: TGTGCAAGTCGCTCACCCCAGTCCCGAGGGCCGGGAGAGACCCAGTACTTC.

V and J are TRBV7-8 and TRBJ2-3; 12 positions match TRBD2. The CDR3 spans 16 residues. Germline V gives CDR1 SGHVS, CDR2 FQNEAQ. The V and J ends lost 5 bases and 4 bases, in that order; junction bases with no gene match: 7. CDR3 protein: CASSERTSGTSDTQYF. Written as DNA, the CDR3 is TGTGCCAGCAGCGAGAGGACTAGCGGGACTTCAGATACGCAGTATTTT.

V usage is TRBV4-1 and J usage is TRBJ1-3; 8 bases map to TRBD1. Germline-derived CDR1 and CDR2 are MGHRA and YSYEKL. The junction had 5 bases not matched to a gene; V was cut back by 3 bases and J by 4 bases. The CDR3 sequence is 15 residues long. CDR3 bases: TGCGCCAGCAGCCATCCCGGGACAGGCGGAAACACCATATATTTT. Its protein is CASSHPGTGGNTIYF.

The genes are TRBV4-2 and TRBJ2-3; tentative D call: TRBD2 (6 bases). The length of the CDR3 is 16 residues. The V end was cut by 2 bases, the J end by 2 bases, with 14 bases between. Germline loops: CDR1 LGHNA, CDR2 YNFKEQ. CDR3 amino acids: CASSQPLGGITDTQYF. The CDR3, as DNA: TGTGCCAGCAGCCAACCCTTGGGCGGGATCACAGATACGCAGTATTTT.

This sequence joins TRBV29-1 and TRBJ2-5; TRBD2 matches 9 bases. The CDR3 covers 13 residues. V lost 4 bases, J lost 4 bases, and 4 bases stayed unmatched. Germline V gene lookup returns CDR1 SQVTM and CDR2 ANQGSEA. DNA of the CDR3: TGCAGCGTTGGCGGACTAGCGTCAGAGACCCAGTACTTC. Amino acids: CSVGGLASETQYF.